This is a list of T cell receptor beta chains from one sample in a study of identical twins. MiXCR, run by TCRdb on the 5' RACE reads, gives a single entry per CDR3 protein. Here the sample spans approximately 140,000 distinct CDR3 sequences, 3% to 4% being singletons. Sequencing used memory T cells sorted from blood. Receptors were obtained from a man between 18 and 29 years old in good health. Both conserved end residues are part of each CDR3. The D gene is left open where the match is weak. Rows may omit the clone size; those that give it use once, few, many or a size class.

cdr3_nt cdr3_aa d_call clone_size j_call v_call
TGTGCCAGCAGTATGGCGGGGGGGCCGGTGACCCAGTACTTC CASSMAGGPVTQYF TRBD2 many TRBJ2-5 TRBV27
TGTGCCAGCAGCTTGAGGGGAGGCAATGAGCAGTTCTTC CASSLRGGNEQFF . many TRBJ2-1 TRBV5-4
TGTGCCACCAGCAGAGATGGGGGGGGGAGCTACAATGAGCAGTTCTTC CATSRDGGGSYNEQFF TRBD2 many TRBJ2-1 TRBV15
TGTGCCAGCTTAGCGCTGGGAGGGCCCTACAATGAGCAGTTCTTC CASLALGGPYNEQFF TRBD2 many TRBJ2-1 TRBV27
TGTGCCAGCAGTGGAAGCGGGAGGTCTTACAATGAGCAGTTCTTC CASSGSGRSYNEQFF TRBD2 many TRBJ2-1 TRBV6-2/TRBV6-3
TGTGCCAGCTCACCCAACCTTAATTCACCCCTCCACTTT CASSPNLNSPLHF . many TRBJ1-6 TRBV18
TGCAGTGCTATAAGCGGGAGGGGGTCCTCCTACAATGAGCAGTTCTTC CSAISGRGSSYNEQFF TRBD2 many TRBJ2-1 TRBV20-1
TGTGCCAGCAGTGCAGCTCCAGATACGCAGTATTTT CASSAAPDTQYF . . TRBJ2-3 TRBV2
TGCGCCAGCAGCATCGGGGGCAATCAGCCCCAGCATTTT CASSIGGNQPQHF . many TRBJ1-5 TRBV10-2
TGTGCCAGCGGCCAGGCGGGGGGCATTGGCACTGAAGCTTTCTTT CASGQAGGIGTEAFF . . TRBJ1-1 TRBV7-9
TGCGCCAGCAGCCAAGAAGGAGCGGTGGTCACTGAAGCTTTCTTT CASSQEGAVVTEAFF . . TRBJ1-1 TRBV4-1
TGCGCCAGCAGCTTCGGGGCCGGGGGGAACACTGAAGCTTTCTTT CASSFGAGGNTEAFF . many TRBJ1-1 TRBV5-1
TGCGCCAGCAGCTTAGCGGGAGTACGTGAGACCCAGTACTTC CASSLAGVRETQYF TRBD2 many TRBJ2-5 TRBV5-1